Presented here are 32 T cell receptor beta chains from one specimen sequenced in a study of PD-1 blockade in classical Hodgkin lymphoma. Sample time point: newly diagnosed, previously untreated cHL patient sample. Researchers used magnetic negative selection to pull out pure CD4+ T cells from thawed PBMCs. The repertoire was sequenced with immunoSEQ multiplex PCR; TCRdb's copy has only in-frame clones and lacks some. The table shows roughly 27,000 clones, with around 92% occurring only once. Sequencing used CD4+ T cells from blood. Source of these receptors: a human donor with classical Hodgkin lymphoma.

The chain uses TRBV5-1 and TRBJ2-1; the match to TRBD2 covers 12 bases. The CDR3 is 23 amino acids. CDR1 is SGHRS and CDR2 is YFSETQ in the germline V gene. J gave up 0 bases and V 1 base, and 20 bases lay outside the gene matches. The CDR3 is CASSLPNTPRLAGAVGSYNEQFF. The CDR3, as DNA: TGCGCCAGCAGCTTGCCCAATACCCCGCGACTAGCGGGAGCAGTGGGCTCCTACAATGAGCAGTTCTTC. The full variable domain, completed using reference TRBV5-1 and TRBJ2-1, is KAGVTQTPRYLIKTRGQQVTLSCSPISGHRSVSWYQQTPGQGLQFLFEYFSETQRNKGNFPGRFSGRQFSNSRSEMNVSTLELGDSALYLCASSLPNTPRLAGAVGSYNEQFFGPGTRLTVL.

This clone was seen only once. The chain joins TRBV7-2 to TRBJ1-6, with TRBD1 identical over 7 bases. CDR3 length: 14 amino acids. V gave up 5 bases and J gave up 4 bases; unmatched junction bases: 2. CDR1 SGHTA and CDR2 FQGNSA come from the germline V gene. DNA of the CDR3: TGTGCCAGCAGCACGGGACAGTATAATTCACCCCTCCACTTT. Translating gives CASSTGQYNSPLHF.

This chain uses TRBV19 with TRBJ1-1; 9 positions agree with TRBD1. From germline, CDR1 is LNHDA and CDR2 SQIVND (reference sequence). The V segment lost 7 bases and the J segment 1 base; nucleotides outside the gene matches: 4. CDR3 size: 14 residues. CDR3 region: CASTLDRGNTEAFF. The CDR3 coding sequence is TGTGCCAGTACCCTGGACAGGGGGAACACTGAAGCTTTCTTT.

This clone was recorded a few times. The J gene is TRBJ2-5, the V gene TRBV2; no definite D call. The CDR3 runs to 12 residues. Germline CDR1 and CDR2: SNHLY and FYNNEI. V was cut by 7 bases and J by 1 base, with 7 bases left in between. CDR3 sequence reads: CASKASQETQYF. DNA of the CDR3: TGTGCCAGCAAGGCTAGCCAAGAGACCCAGTACTTC.

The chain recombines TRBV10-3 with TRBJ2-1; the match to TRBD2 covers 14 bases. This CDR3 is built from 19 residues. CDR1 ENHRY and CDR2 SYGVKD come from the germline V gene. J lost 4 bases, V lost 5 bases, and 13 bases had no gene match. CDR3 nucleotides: TGTGCCATCAGTCCGGGACTAGCGGGAGTTATATTGGGGTACAATGAGCAGTTCTTC. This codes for CAISPGLAGVILGYNEQFF.

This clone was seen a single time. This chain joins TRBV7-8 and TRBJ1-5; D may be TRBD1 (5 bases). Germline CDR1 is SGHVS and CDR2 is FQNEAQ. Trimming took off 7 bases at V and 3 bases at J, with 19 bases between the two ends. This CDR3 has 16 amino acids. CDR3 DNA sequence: TGTGCCAGCACCCTTAGGGGTGGGGCGGTCAATCAGCCCCAGCATTTT. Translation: CASTLRGGAVNQPQHF.

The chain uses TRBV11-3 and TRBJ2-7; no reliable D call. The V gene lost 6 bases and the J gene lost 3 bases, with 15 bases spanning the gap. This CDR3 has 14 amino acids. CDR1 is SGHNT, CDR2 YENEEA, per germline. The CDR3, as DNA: TGTGCCAGCAGTCACTCACTTCCCTACTACGAGCAGTACTTC. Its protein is CASSHSLPYYEQYF.

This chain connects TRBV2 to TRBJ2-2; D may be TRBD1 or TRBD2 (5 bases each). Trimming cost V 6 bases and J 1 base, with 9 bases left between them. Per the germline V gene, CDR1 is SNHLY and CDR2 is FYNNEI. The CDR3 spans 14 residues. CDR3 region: CASRRGVNTGELFF. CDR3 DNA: TGTGCCAGCAGGAGAGGGGTGAACACCGGGGAGCTGTTTTTT.

CDR3: CASRRTAPPLHF. The CDR3 nucleotides read TGTGCCAGCAGACGGACAGCACCACCCCTCCACTTT. The chain uses TRBV2 and TRBJ1-6; D is possibly TRBD1 (6 bases). Germline-derived CDR1 and CDR2 are SNHLY and FYNNEI. The V gene lost 6 bases and the J gene lost 11 bases, with 11 bases spanning the gap. This CDR3 is built from 12 residues.

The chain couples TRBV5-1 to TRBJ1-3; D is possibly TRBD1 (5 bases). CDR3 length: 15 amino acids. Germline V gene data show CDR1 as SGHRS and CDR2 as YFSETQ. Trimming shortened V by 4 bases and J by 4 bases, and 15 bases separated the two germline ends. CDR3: CASSIAGSEGNTIYF. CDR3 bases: TGCGCCAGCAGCATCGCAGGGTCAGAAGGAAACACCATATATTTT.

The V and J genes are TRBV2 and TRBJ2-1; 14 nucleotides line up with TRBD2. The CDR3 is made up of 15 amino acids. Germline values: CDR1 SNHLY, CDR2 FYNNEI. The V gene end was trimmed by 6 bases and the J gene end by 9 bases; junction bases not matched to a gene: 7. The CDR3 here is CASSRTSGRISEQFF. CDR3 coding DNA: TGTGCCAGCAGCCGGACTAGCGGGAGGATCAGTGAGCAGTTCTTC.

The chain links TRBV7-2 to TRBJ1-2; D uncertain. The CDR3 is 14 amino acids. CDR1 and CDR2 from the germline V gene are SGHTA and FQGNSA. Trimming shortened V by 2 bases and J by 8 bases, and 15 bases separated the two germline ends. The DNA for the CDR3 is TGTGCCAGCAGCTTAACTTCCCCCCCAGACGGCTACACCTTC. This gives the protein CASSLTSPPDGYTF.

This CDR3 is CATLSGSLEQYF. CDR3 DNA sequence: TGTGCCACCCTTAGCGGGAGTCTCGAGCAGTACTTC. The chain has TRBV6-5 and TRBJ2-7, with TRBD2 matching 9 bases. J lost 6 bases, V lost 10 bases, and 7 bases had no gene match. Germline assignment: CDR1 MNHEY and CDR2 SVGAGI. CDR3 length equals 12 residues.

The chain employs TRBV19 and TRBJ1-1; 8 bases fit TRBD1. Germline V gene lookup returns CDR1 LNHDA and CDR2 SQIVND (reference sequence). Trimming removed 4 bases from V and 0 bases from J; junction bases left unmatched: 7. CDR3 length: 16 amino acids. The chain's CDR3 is CASSTGLTGVNTEAFF. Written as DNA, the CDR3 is TGTGCCAGTAGTACCGGCCTGACAGGGGTGAACACTGAAGCTTTCTTT.

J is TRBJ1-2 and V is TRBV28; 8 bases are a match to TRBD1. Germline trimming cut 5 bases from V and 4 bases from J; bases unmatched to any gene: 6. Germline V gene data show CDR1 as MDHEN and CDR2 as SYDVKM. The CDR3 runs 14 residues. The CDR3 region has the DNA TGTGCCAGCAGTCCGACAGGGGTTGGCTATGGCTACACCTTC. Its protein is CASSPTGVGYGYTF.

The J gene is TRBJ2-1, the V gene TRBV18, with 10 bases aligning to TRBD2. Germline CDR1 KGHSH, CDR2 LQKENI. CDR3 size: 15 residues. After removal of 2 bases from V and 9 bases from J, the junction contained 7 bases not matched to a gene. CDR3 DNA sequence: TGTGCCAGCTCACCATTCCTAGCGGGAGAGAGTGAGCAGTTCTTC. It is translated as CASSPFLAGESEQFF.

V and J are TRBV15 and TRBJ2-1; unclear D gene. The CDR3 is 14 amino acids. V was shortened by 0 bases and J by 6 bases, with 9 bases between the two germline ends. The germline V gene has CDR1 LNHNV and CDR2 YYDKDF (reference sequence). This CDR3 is CATSRDRASNEQFF. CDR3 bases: TGTGCCACCAGCAGAGATCGGGCTTCCAATGAGCAGTTCTTC.

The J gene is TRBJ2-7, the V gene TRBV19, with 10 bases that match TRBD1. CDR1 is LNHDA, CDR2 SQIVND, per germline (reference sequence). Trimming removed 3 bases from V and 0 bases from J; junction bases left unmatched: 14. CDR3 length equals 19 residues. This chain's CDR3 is CASSIGGDRGHEHSYEQYF. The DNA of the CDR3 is TGTGCCAGTAGTATTGGGGGGGACAGGGGCCACGAACACTCCTACGAGCAGTACTTC.

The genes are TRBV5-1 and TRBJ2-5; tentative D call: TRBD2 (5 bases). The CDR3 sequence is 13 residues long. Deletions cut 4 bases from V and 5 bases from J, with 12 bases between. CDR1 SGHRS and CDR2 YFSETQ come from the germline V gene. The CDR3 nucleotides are TGCGCCAGCAGCCCTCGGACTGTGGAGACCCAGTACTTC. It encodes CASSPRTVETQYF.

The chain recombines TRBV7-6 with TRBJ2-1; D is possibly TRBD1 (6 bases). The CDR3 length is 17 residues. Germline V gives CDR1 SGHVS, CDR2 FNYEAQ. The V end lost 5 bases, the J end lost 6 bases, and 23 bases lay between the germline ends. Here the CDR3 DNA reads TGTGCCAGCAGCCGGAGGACGACAGGCAAGAGGACCAATGAGCAGTTCTTC. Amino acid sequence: CASSRRTTGKRTNEQFF.

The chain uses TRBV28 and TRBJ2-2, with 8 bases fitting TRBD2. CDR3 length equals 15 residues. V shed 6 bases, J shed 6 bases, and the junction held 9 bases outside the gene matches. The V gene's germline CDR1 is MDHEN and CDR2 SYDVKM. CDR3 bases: TGTGCCAGCAGCACAAGCGGGAGACTCCCCGGGGAGCTGTTTTTT. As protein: CASSTSGRLPGELFF.

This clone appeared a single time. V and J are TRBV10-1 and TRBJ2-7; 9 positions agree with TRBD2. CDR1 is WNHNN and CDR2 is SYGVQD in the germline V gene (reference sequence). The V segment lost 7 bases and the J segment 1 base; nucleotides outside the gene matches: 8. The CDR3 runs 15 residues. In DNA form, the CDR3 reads TGCGCCAGCATCTTCCCGACTAGCGGATCCTACGAGCAGTACTTC. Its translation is CASIFPTSGSYEQYF.

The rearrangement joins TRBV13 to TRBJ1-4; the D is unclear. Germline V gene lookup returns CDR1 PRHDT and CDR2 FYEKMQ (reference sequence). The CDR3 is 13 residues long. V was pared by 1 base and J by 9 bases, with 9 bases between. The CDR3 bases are TGTGCCAGCAGCTTAGATCCTGGGAAAAAACTGTTTTTT. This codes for CASSLDPGKKLFF.

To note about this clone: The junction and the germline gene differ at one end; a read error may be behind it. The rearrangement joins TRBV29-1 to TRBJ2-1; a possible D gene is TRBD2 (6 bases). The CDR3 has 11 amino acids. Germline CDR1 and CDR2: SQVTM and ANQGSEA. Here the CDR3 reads CSVEVRREKIF. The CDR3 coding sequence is TGCAGCGTTGAAGTGAGACGGGAGAAAATCTTC.

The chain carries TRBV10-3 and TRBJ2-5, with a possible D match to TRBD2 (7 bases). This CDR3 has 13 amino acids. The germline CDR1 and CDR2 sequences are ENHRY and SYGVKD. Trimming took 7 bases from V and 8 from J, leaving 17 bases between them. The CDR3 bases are TGTGCCATCACTCCCGGGGAGGGGGAAACCCAGTACTTC. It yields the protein CAITPGEGETQYF.

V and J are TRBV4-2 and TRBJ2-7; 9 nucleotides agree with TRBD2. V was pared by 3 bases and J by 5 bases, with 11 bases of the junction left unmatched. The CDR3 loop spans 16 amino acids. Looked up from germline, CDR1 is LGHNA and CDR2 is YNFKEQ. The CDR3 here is CASSQGRGGGPNEQYF. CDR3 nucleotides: TGTGCCAGCAGCCAGGGGCGGGGGGGAGGCCCCAACGAGCAGTACTTC.

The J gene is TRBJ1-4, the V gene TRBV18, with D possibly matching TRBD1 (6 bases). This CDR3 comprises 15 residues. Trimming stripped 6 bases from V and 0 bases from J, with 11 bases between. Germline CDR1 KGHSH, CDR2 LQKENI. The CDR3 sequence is CASSPTGPTNEKLFF. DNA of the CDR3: TGTGCCAGCTCTCCTACAGGGCCAACTAATGAAAAACTGTTTTTT. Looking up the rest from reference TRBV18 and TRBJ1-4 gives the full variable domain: NAGVMQNPRHLVRRRGQEARLRCSPMKGHSHVYWYRQLPEEGLKFMVYLQKENIIDESGMPKERFSAEFPKEGPSILRIQQVVRGDSAAYFCASSPTGPTNEKLFFGSGTQLSVL.

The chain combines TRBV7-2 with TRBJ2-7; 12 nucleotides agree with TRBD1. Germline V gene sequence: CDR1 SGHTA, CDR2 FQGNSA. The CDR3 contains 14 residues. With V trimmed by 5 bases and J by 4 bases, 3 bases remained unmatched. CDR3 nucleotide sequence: TGTGCCAGCAGCGAGGGACAGGGGGCGTACGAGCAGTACTTC. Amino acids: CASSEGQGAYEQYF. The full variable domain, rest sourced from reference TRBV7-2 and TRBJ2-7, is GAGVSQSPSNKVTEKGKDVELRCDPISGHTALYWYRQSLGQGLEFLIYFQGNSAPDKSGLPSDRFSAERTGGSVSTLTIQRTQQEDSAVYLCASSEGQGAYEQYFGPGTRLTVT.

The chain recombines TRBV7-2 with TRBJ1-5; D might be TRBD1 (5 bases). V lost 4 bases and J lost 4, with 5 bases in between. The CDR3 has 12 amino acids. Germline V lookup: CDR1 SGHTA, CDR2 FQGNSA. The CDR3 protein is CASSWGNQPQHF. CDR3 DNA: TGTGCCAGCAGCTGGGGGAATCAGCCCCAGCATTTT.

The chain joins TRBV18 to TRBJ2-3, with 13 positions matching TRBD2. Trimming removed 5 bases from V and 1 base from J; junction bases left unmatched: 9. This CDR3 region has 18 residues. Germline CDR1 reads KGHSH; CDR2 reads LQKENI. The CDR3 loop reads CASSAGLAGRIGTDTQYF. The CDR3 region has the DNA TGTGCCAGCTCAGCGGGACTAGCGGGAAGGATCGGCACAGATACGCAGTATTTT.

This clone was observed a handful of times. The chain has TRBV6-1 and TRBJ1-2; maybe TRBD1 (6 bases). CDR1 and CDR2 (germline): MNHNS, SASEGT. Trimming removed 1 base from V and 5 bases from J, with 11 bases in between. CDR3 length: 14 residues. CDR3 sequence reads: CASSEVGAAYGYTF. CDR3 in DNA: TGTGCCAGCAGTGAAGTGGGGGCAGCGTATGGCTACACCTTC.

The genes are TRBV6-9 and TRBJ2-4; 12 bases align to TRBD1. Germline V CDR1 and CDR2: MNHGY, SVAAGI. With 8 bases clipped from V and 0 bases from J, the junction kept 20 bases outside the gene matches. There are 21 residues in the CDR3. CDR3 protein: CASRPNRGQGAQRLAKNIQYF. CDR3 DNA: TGTGCCAGCCGACCCAACCGGGGACAGGGGGCGCAGAGACTAGCCAAAAACATTCAGTACTTC.